This is a list of T cell receptor beta chains from one sample in a study of blood T cell repertoires in COVID-19. Sequencing used immunoSEQ multiplex PCR; TCRdb keeps in-frame clones, though not all of them. This table holds about 280,000 clones, around nine tenths found once. What was sequenced was peripheral blood. The receptors originated from a man in his forties with active or convalescent COVID-19. Each CDR3 is given with its conserved first and last residue. The D gene is left open where the match is weak.

v_call	j_call	d_call	cdr3_aa
TRBV11-2	TRBJ1-3	NA	CASSLEMVVSGNTIYF
TRBV3-1/TRBV3-2	TRBJ1-2	NA	CASSPGRGRGYTF
TRBV12-3/TRBV12-4	TRBJ1-1	NA	CASSSTGSTEAFF
TRBV30	TRBJ1-2	TRBD1	CASSGQGRTF
TRBV11-2	TRBJ2-2	TRBD1	CASSPGQPHTGELFF
TRBV9	TRBJ1-2	TRBD1	CASSASTGDGYTF
TRBV28	TRBJ1-5	NA	CASSFIGGREQPQHF
TRBV3-1/TRBV3-2	TRBJ2-5	TRBD2	CASSLSSLAGGKKETQYF
TRBV7-9	TRBJ1-5	NA	CAVEQGNQPQHF
TRBV24-1	TRBJ1-3	NA	CATSDGGAGNTIYF
TRBV25-1	TRBJ2-3	NA	CASSQGGLRTDTQYF
TRBV11-2	TRBJ2-5	TRBD2	CASSLESAGGAETQYF
TRBV20-1	TRBJ2-7	NA	CSAQARVEQYF
TRBV6-6	TRBJ1-1	NA	CASRTTQGRNTEAFF
TRBV6-5	TRBJ1-6	NA	CAGCLGSSPLHF
TRBV29-1	TRBJ2-3	NA	CSVVSFRDTQYF
TRBV9	TRBJ2-1	TRBD2	CASSEPSGLAGAYNEQFF
TRBV24-1	TRBJ1-5	NA	CATSDSLRNSNQPQHF
TRBV27	TRBJ1-4	TRBD1	CASSIRGGEEEKLFF
TRBV5-6	TRBJ2-3	TRBD2	CASTYPTSGMDPYGDTQYF
TRBV4-1	TRBJ2-2	TRBD2	CASSPGGASGRVGELFF
TRBV18	TRBJ1-1	NA	CASSTSDTEAFF
TRBV27	TRBJ2-7	TRBD1	CASSLQGTYEQYF
TRBV11-2	TRBJ2-7	TRBD2	CASSTSTNTGLAASYEQYF
TRBV6-5	TRBJ1-5	NA	CASRLQQYSNQPQHF
TRBV12-5	TRBJ1-5	TRBD1	CASGLLSGQGFVSNQPQHF
TRBV2	TRBJ2-5	NA	CASKGDLETQYF
TRBV28	TRBJ1-5	NA	CASSQQGVQPQHF
TRBV12-3/TRBV12-4	TRBJ1-1	NA	CASSFDGPTEAFF
TRBV5-4	TRBJ1-6	NA	CASSLDGANSPLHF
TRBV2	TRBJ2-7	TRBD2	CASSELAGGRDEQYF
TRBV15	TRBJ1-5	TRBD1	CATSRGHRGVNQPQHF
TRBV10-3	TRBJ2-5	TRBD1	CAISQDRYGETQYF
TRBV6-4	TRBJ1-6	NA	CASRRGTPYNSPLHF
TRBV5-1	TRBJ2-5	NA	CASSLVAEETQYF
TRBV5-4	TRBJ2-7	TRBD1	CASSPPGQLSEQYF
TRBV4-1	TRBJ1-5	NA	CASSQVRGGNQPQHF
TRBV21-1	TRBJ2-4	NA	CAISTRLDSLETKNIQYF
TRBV28	TRBJ1-2	NA	CASSSGRLAPGYTF
TRBV11-3	TRBJ2-1	TRBD1	CASSLQGDAEQFF
TRBV9	TRBJ2-3	NA	CASSVVSSPDTQYF
TRBV7-3	TRBJ2-7	TRBD2	CASSHSGGAGEQYF